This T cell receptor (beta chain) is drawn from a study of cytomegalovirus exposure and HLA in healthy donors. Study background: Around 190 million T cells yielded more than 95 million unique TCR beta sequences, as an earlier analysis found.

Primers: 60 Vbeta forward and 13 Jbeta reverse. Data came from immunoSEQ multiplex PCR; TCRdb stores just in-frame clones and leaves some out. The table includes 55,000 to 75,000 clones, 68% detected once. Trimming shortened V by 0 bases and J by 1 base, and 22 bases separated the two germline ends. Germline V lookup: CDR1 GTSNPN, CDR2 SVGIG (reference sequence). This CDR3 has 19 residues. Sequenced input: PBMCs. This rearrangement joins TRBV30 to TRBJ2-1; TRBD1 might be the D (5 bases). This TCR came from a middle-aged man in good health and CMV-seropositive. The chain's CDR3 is CAWSVTRGSRGRSYNEQFF. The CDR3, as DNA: TGTGCCTGGAGTGTAACAAGGGGATCCCGTGGTCGATCCTACAATGAGCAGTTCTTC.